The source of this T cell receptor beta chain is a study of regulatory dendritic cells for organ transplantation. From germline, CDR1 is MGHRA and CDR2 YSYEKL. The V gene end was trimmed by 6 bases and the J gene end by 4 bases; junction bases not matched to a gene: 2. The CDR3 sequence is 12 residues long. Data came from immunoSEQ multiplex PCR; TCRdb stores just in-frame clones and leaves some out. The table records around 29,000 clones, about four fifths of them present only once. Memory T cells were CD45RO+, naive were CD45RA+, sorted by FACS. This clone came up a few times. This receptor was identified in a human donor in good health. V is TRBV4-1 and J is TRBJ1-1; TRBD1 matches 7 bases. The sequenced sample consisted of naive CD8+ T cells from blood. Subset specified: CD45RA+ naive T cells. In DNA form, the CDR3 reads TGCGCCAGCAGGGCAGGGGGCACTGAAGCTTTCTTT. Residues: CASRAGGTEAFF.